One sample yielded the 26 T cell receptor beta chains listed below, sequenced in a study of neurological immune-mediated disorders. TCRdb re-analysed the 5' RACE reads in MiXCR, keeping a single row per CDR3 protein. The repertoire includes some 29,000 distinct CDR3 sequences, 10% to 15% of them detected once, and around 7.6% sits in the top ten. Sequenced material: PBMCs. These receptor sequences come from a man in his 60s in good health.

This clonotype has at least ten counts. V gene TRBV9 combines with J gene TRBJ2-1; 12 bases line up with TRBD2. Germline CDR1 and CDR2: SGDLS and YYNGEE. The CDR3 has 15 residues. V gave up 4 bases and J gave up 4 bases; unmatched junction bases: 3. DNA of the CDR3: TGTGCCAGCAGCCGACTAGCGGGGGAATACAATGAGCAGTTCTTC. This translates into CASSRLAGEYNEQFF.

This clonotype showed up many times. DNA of the CDR3: TGCAGTGCTAGAGATTCGGCCACCTGGGGGACCCAGTACTTC. It yields the protein CSARDSATWGTQYF. This chain links TRBV20-1 with TRBJ2-5; no definite D call. CDR3 length: 14 amino acids. CDR1 and CDR2 (germline): DFQATT, SNEGSKA (reference sequence). The germline V and J ends were trimmed by 0 bases and 7 bases, with 15 bases remaining between them.

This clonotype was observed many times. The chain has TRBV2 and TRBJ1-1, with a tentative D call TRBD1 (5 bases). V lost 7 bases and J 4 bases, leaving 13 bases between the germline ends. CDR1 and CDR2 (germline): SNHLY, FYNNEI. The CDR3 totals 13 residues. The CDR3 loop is CASNSGIVTEAFF. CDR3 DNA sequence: TGTGCCAGCAACTCAGGGATCGTCACTGAAGCTTTCTTT.

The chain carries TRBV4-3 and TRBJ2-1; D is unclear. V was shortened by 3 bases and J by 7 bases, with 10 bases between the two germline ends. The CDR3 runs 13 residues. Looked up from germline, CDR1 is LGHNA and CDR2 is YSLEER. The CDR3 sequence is CASSQNRLNEQFF. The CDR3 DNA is TGCGCCAGCAGCCAGAACCGACTTAATGAGCAGTTCTTC.

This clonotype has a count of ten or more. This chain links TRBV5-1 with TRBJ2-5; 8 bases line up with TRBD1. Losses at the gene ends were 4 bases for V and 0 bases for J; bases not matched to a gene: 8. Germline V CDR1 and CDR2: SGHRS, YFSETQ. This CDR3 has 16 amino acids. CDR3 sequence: CASSPGTGGYQETQYF. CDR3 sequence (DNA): TGCGCCAGCAGCCCAGGGACAGGCGGGTACCAAGAGACCCAGTACTTC.

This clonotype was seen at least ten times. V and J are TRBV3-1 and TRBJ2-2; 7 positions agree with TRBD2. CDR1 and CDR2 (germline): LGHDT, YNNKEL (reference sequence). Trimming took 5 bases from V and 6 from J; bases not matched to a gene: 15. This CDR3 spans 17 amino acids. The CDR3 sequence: CASSTIRGAGVSGELFF. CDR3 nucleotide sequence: TGTGCCAGCAGCACAATCCGAGGCGCGGGAGTCTCCGGGGAGCTGTTTTTT.

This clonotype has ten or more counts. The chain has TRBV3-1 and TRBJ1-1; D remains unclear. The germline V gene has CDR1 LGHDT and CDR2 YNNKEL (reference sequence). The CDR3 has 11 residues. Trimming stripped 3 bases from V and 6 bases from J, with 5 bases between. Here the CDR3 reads CASSQRAEAFF. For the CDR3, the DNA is TGTGCCAGCAGCCAGCGTGCTGAAGCTTTCTTT.

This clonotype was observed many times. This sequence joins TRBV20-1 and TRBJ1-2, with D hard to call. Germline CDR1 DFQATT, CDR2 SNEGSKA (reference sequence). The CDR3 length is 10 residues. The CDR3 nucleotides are TGCAGCCCAGAGCGGTTGGGCTACACCTTC. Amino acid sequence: CSPERLGYTF.

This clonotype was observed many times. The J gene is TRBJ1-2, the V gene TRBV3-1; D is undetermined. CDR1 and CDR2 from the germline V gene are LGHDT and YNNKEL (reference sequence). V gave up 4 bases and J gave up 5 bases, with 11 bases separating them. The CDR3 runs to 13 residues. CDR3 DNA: TGTGCCAGCAGCCCCGCGGGTTTGTATGGCTACACCTTC. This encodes CASSPAGLYGYTF.

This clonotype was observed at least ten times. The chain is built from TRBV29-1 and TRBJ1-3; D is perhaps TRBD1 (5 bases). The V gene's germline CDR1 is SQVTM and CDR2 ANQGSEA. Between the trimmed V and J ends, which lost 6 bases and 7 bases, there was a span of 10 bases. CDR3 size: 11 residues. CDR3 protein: CSVGLWNTIYF. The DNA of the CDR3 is TGCAGCGTGGGACTGTGGAACACCATATATTTT.

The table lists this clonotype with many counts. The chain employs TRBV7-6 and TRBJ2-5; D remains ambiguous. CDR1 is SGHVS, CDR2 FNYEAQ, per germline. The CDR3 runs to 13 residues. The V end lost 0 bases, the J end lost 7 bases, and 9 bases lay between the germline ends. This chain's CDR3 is CASSLATEGTQYF. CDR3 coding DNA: TGTGCCAGCAGCTTAGCCACAGAAGGGACCCAGTACTTC.

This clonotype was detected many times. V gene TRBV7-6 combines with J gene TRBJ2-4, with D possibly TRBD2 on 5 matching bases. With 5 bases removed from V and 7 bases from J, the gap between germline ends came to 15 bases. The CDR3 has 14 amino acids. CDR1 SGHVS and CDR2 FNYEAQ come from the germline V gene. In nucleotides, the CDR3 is TGTGCCAGCAGCCTGTCCCCCACGGGGAACATTCAGTACTTC. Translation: CASSLSPTGNIQYF.

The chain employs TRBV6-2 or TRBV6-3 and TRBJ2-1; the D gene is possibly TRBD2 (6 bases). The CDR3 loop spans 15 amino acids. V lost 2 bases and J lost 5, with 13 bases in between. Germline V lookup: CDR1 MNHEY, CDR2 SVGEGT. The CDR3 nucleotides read TGTGCCAGCAGTTACCCGGGGCGGGGTAACAATGAGCAGTTCTTC. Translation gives CASSYPGRGNNEQFF.

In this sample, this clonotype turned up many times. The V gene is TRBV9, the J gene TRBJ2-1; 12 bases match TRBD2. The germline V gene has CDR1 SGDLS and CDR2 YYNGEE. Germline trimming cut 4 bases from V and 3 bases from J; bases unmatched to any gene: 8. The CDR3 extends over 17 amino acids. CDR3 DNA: TGTGCCAGCAGCCCTAGCGGGGGGGTTGGATACTACAATGAGCAGTTCTTC. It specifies CASSPSGGVGYYNEQFF.

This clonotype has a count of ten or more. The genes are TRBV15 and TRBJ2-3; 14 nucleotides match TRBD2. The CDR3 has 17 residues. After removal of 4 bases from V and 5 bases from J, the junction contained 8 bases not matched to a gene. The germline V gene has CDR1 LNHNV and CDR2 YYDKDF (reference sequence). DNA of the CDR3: TGTGCCACCAGCAATGGACTAGCGGGGGGCCGGGGAGATACGCAGTATTTT. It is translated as CATSNGLAGGRGDTQYF.

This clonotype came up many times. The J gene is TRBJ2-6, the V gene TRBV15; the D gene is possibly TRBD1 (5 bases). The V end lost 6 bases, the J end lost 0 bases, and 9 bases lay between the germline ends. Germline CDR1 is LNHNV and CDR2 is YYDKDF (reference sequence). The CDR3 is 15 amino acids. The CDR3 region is CATRSDNSGANVLTF. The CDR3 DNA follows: TGTGCCACCAGGTCGGACAACTCTGGGGCCAACGTCCTGACTTTC. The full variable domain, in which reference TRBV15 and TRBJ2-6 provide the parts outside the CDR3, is DAMVIQNPRYQVTQFGKPVTLSCSQTLNHNVMYWYQQKSSQAPKLLFHYYDKDFNNEADTPDNFQSRRPNTSFCFLDIRSPGLGDTAMYLCATRSDNSGANVLTFGAGSRLTVL.

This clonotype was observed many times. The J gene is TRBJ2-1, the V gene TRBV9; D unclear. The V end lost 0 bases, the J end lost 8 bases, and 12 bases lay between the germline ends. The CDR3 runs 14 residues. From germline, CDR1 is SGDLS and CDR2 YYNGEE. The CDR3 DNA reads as TGTGCCAGCAGCGTAGGTTTCTTTCGAGATGAGCAGTTCTTC. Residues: CASSVGFFRDEQFF.

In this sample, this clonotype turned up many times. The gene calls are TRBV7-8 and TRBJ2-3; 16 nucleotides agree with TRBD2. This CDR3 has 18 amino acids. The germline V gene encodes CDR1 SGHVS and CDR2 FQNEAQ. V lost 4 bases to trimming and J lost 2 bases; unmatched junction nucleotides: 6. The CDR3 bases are TGTGCCAGCAGCTCGGGACTAGCGGGAGGGCCGAACACAGATACGCAGTATTTT. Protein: CASSSGLAGGPNTDTQYF.

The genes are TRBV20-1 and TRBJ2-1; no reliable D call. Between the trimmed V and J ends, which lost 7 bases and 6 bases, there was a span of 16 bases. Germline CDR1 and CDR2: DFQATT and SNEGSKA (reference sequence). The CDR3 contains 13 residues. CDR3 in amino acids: CSVLGPGVNEQFF. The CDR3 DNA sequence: TGCAGTGTCCTGGGCCCTGGGGTCAATGAGCAGTTCTTC.

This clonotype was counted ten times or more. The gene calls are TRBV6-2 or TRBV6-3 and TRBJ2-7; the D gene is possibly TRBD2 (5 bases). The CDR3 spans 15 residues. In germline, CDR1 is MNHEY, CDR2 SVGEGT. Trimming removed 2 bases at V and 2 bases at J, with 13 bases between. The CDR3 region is CASSYNQRSPYEQYF. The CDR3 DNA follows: TGTGCCAGCAGTTACAACCAGCGGAGCCCCTACGAGCAGTACTTC.

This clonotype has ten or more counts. This CDR3 is CASSGRGRGNTEAFF. In DNA form, the CDR3 reads TGCGCCAGCAGCGGCAGGGGGCGTGGGAACACTGAAGCTTTCTTT. The V and J genes are TRBV5-1 and TRBJ1-1, with 8 bases matching TRBD1. Trimming took 4 bases from V and 1 from J; bases not matched to a gene: 6. Germline V gene lookup returns CDR1 SGHRS and CDR2 YFSETQ. The CDR3 has 15 residues.

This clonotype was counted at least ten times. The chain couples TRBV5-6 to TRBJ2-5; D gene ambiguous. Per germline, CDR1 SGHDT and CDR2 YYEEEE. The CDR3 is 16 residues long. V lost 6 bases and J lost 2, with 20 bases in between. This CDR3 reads CASTLGMGNAQETQYF. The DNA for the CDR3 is TGTGCCAGCACCCTGGGTATGGGGAACGCTCAAGAGACCCAGTACTTC.

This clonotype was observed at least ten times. The CDR3 protein is CASSVFAGQETQYF. The CDR3 coding sequence is TGTGCCAGCAGCGTGTTCGCGGGACAAGAGACCCAGTACTTC. The chain links TRBV9 to TRBJ2-5; TRBD2 might be the D (6 bases). The V gene lost 2 bases and the J gene lost 2 bases, with 10 bases spanning the gap. CDR3 length equals 14 residues. Germline CDR1 reads SGDLS; CDR2 reads YYNGEE.

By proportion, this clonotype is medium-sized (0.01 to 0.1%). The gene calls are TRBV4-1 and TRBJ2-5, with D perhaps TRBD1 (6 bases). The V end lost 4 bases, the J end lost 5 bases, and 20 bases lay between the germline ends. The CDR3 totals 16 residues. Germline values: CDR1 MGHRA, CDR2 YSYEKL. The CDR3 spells CASSPGPTGSWETQYF. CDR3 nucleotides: TGCGCCAGCAGCCCGGGCCCGACAGGTTCCTGGGAGACCCAGTACTTC.

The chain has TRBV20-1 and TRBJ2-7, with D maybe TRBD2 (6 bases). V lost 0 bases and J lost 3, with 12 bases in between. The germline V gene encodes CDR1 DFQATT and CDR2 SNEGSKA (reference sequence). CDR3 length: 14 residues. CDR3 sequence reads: CSAREAGTLYEQYF. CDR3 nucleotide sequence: TGCAGTGCTAGAGAGGCGGGGACCCTCTACGAGCAGTACTTC.

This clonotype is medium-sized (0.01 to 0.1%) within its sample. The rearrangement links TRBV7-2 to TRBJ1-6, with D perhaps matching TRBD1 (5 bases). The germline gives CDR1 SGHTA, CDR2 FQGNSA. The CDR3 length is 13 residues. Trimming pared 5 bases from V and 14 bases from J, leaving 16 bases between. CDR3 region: CASSQVQDTTLHF. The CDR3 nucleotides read TGTGCCAGCAGCCAAGTACAGGATACCACCCTCCACTTT.